This T cell receptor beta chain comes out of a study of cytomegalovirus exposure and HLA in healthy donors. Study-wide findings and caveats: Researchers had no immune exposure information except CMV serostatus available.

Amplification used 60 Vbeta primers and 13 Jbeta primers. The assay was immunoSEQ multiplex PCR, and TCRdb's table has in-frame clones only and misses some. The repertoire holds 150,000 to 200,000 clones, with roughly 81% as singletons. In germline, CDR1 is SGHNT, CDR2 YYREEE (reference sequence). Trimming left V 1 base short and J 4 bases short, with 8 bases between. The CDR3 covers 13 residues. With respect to this clone: Its specificity is not known.

The sample consisted of PBMCs. V gene TRBV5-4 combines with J gene TRBJ1-2; D is possibly TRBD1 (5 bases). The receptor's source is a man in his thirties or forties in good health and CMV-seropositive. CDR3 DNA: TGTGCCAGCAGCTTGAAGGGGTCCTATGGCTACACCTTC. Translating gives CASSLKGSYGYTF.